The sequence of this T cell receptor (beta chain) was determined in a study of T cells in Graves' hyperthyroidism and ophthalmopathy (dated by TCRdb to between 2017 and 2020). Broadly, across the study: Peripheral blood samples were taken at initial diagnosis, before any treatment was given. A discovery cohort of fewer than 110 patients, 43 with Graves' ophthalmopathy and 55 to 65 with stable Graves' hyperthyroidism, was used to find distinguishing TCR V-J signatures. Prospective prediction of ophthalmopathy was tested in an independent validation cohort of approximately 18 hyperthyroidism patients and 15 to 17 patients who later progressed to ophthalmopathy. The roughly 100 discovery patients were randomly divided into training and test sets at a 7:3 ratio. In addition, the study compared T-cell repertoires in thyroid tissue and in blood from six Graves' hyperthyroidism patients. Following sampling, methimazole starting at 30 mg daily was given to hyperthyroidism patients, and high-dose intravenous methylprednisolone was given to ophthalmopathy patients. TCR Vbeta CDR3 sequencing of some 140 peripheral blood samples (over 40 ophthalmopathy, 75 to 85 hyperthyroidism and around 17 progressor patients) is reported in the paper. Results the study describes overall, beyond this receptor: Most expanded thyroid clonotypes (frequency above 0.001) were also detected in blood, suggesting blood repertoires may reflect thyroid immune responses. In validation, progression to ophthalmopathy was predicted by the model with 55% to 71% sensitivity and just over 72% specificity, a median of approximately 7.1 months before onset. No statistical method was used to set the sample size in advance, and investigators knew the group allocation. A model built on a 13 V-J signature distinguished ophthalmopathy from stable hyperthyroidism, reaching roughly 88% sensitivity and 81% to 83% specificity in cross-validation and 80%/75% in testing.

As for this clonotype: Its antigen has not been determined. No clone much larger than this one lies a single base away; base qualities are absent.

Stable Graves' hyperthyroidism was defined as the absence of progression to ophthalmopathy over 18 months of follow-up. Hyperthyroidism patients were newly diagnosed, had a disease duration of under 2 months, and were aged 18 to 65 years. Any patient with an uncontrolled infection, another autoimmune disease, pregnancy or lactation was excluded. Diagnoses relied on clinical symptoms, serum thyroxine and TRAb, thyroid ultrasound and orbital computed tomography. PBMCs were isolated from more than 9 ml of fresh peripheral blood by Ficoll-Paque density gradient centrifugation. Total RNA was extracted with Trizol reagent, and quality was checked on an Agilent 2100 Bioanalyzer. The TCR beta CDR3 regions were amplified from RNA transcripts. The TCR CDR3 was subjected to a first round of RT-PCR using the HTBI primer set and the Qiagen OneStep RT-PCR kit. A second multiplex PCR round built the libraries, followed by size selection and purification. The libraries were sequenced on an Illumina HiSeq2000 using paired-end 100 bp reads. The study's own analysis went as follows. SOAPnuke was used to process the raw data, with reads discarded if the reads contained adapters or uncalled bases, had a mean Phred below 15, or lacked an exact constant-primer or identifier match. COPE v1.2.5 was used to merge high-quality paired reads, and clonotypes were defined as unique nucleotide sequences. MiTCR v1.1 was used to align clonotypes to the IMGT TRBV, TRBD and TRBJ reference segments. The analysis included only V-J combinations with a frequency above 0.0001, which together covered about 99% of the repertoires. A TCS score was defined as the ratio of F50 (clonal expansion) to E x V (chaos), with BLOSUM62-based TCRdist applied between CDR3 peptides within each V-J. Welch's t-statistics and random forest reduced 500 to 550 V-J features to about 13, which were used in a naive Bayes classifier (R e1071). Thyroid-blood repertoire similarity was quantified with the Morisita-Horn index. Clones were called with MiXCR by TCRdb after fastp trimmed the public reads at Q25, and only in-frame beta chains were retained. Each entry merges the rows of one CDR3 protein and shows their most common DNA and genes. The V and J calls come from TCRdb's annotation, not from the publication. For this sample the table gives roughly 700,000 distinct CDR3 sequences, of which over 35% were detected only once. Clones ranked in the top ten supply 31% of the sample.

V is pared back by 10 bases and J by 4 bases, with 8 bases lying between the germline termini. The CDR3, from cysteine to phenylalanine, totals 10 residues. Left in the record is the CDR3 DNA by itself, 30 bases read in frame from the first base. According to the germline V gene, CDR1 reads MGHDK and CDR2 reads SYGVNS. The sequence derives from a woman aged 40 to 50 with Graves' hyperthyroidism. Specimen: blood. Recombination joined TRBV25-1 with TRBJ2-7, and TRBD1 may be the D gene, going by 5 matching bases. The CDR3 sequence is CANDRYEQYF. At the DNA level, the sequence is TGTGCCAACGACAGATACGAGCAGTACTTC.